What follows describes a single T cell receptor (beta chain). This table comes from immunoSEQ multiplex PCR, and its TCRdb copy is limited to in-frame clones, with some not included. The sample consists of 130,000 or so clones, 90% to 96% of them appearing once. The data were taken from a study of T cell changes during pregnancy in multiple sclerosis. The input for sequencing was peripheral blood, taken after pregnancy. The sequence was collected from a female donor with multiple sclerosis, enrolled in a pregnancy study.

CDR3 nucleotide sequence: TGTGCCAGCAGCGGAGCCGGGACTCAATACGAGCAGTACTTC. This gives the protein CASSGAGTQYEQYF. This chain connects TRBV9 to TRBJ2-7; a weak D match, TRBD2 (6 bases). CDR1 SGDLS and CDR2 YYNGEE come from the germline V gene. The CDR3 runs to 14 residues. The V end was cut by 3 bases, the J end by 4 bases, with 14 bases between.